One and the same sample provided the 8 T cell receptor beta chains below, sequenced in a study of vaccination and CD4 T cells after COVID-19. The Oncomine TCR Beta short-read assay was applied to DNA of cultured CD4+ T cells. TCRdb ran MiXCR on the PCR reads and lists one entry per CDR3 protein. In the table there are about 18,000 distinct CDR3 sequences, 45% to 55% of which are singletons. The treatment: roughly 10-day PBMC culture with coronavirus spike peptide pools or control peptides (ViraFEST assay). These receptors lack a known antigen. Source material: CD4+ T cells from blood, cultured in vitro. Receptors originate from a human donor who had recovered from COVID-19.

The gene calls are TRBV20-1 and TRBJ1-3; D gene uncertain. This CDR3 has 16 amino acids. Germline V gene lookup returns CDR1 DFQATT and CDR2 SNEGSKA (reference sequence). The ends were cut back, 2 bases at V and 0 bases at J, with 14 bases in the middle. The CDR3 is CSARPSDGHSGNTIYF. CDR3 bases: TGCAGTGCTAGACCCAGCGACGGTCACTCTGGAAACACCATATATTTT.

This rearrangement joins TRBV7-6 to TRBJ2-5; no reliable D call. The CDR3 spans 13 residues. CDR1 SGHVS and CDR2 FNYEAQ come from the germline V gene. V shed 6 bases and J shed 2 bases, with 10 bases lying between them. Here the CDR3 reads CASSRRIQETQYF. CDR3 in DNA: TGTGCCAGCAGTCGACGGATTCAAGAGACCCAGTACTTC.

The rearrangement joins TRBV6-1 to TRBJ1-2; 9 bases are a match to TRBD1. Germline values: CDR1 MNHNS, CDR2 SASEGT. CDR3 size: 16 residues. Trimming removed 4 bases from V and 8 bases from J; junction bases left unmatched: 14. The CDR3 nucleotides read TGTGCCAGCAGTGGACTACCGGGACAGGGAAACCCGGGCTACACCTTC. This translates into CASSGLPGQGNPGYTF.

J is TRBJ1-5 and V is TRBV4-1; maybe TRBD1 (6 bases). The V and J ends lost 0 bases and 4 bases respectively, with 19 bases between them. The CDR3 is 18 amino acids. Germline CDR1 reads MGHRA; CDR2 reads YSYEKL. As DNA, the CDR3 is TGCGCCAGCAGCCAAGATGGGGGCCTCCGAAGGGTTAATCAGCCCCAGCATTTT. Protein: CASSQDGGLRRVNQPQHF.

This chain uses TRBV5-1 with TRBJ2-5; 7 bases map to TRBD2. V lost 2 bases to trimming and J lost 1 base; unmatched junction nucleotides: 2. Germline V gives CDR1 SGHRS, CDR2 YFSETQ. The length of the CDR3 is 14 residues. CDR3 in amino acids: CASSLAGRQETQYF. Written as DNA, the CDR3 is TGCGCCAGCAGCTTAGCGGGACGCCAAGAGACCCAGTACTTC.

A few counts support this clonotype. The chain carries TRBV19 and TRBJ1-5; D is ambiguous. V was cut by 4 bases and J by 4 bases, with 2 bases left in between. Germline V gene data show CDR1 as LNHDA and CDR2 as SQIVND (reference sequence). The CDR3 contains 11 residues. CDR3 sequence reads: CASSSNQPQHF. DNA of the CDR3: TGTGCCAGTAGTAGTAATCAGCCCCAGCATTTT.

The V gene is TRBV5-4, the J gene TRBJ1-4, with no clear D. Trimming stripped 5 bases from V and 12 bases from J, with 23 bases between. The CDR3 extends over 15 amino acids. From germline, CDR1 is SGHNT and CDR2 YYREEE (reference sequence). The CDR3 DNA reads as TGTGCCAGCAGTTTAAAGGGAGCGTCCATCGAAGAACTGTTTTTT. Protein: CASSLKGASIEELFF.

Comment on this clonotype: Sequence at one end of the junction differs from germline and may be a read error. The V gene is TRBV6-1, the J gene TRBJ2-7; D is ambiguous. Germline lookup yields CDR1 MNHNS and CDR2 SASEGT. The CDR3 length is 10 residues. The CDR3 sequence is CASSEEQKLF. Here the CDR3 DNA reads TGTGCCAGCAGTGAAGAACAGAAACTCTTC.